This T cell receptor beta chain was sequenced in a study of Ad26.COV2.S vaccination and SARS-CoV-2 variants. Treatment reported: about 20 received Ad26.COV2.S at low or high dose, single or two shots; 5 received placebo; per-sample allocation not given. Sampling occurred on day 63 after the first vaccine or placebo injection. Some clones are missing from TCRdb's copy, which holds only in-frame ones; the method was immunoSEQ multiplex PCR. The data show approximately 500,000 clones, around 88% seen once. The V gene's germline CDR1 is SGHRS and CDR2 YFSETQ. This CDR3 is built from 14 residues. V lost 3 bases, J lost 0 bases, and 9 bases lay in between.

V is TRBV5-1 and J is TRBJ1-1, with unresolved D. The receptor's source is a person aged 18-65 years who received the Ad26.COV2.S COVID-19 vaccine or a placebo. The source was peripheral blood, collected in a trial of Ad26.COV2.S vaccine versus placebo. CDR3 sequence (DNA): TGCGCCAGCAGCTGGGCCAGAATGAACACTGAAGCTTTCTTT. Translated, it gives CASSWARMNTEAFF.